Listed here are 26 T cell receptor beta chains from one sample, sequenced in a study of cytomegalovirus exposure and HLA in healthy donors. The PCR employed 60 Vbeta primers together with 13 Jbeta primers. Profiling relied on immunoSEQ multiplex PCR, and the TCRdb table lists in-frame clones only, not all of them. The repertoire holds 150,000 to 200,000 clones, with around 78% as singletons. The sequencing sample was made of PBMCs. The receptors here all came from a man aged 35-49 years in good health and CMV-seronegative.

This rearrangement joins TRBV7-2 to TRBJ2-3, with 10 nucleotides matching TRBD2. After removal of 5 bases from V and 5 bases from J, the junction contained 16 bases not matched to a gene. Germline values: CDR1 SGHTA, CDR2 FQGNSA. The CDR3 runs to 18 residues. CDR3 in DNA: TGTGCCAGCAGCCTGTCTCGGGGTCTAGCGGGAGATGGAGATACGCAGTATTTT. It specifies CASSLSRGLAGDGDTQYF.

The chain is built from TRBV7-2 and TRBJ2-7; a possible D gene is TRBD1 (6 bases). From germline, CDR1 is SGHTA and CDR2 FQGNSA. Trimming took 1 base from V and 5 from J, leaving 15 bases between them. CDR3 length: 15 residues. The CDR3 here is CASSLVGGVVHEQYV. DNA for the CDR3: TGTGCCAGCAGCTTAGTTGGGGGCGTTGTCCACGAGCAGTACGTC.

The V call is TRBV27, the J call TRBJ2-7; D perhaps matches TRBD1 (6 bases). Germline CDR1 and CDR2: MNHEY and SMNVEV (reference sequence). This CDR3 comprises 14 residues. The ends were cut back, 4 bases at V and 7 bases at J, with 17 bases in the middle. CDR3 protein: CASSSTGTPWEQYV. The CDR3, as DNA: TGTGCCAGCAGTTCAACCGGGACACCGTGGGAGCAGTACGTC.

This clone was detected only a few times. Additional DNA sequences in this sample encode the identical CDR3. Here the CDR3 DNA reads TGTGCCAGCAGCGAGTCTGACAGCGGAAACACCATATATTTT. Translating it yields CASSESDSGNTIYF. This rearrangement joins TRBV9 to TRBJ1-3, with D perhaps matching TRBD1 (5 bases). The V and J ends lost 3 bases and 4 bases respectively, with 11 bases between them. Germline CDR1 is SGDLS and CDR2 is YYNGEE. The CDR3 sequence is 14 residues long.

The rearrangement joins TRBV4-2 to TRBJ1-2; no reliable D call. The CDR3 is 16 amino acids. Germline CDR1 is LGHNA and CDR2 is YNFKEQ. V lost 0 bases, J lost 2 bases, and 13 bases lay in between. The CDR3 DNA sequence: TGTGCCAGCAGCCAAGAGTTCCGGTTCGGGAACTATGGCTACACCTTC. The encoded protein is CASSQEFRFGNYGYTF.

In regard to this clone: Germline is not matched at one junction end, which may reflect a read error. The chain couples TRBV6-6 to TRBJ2-6, with 7 nucleotides matching TRBD2. CDR1 and CDR2 (germline): MNHNY, SVGAGI (reference sequence). There are 15 residues in the CDR3. CDR3 coding DNA: TGTGCCAGCAGTTACGCCCAGGGAGGGGCCAACGGCCTGACTTTC. As protein: CASSYAQGGANGLTF.

The V call is TRBV4-1, the J call TRBJ2-7; 9 bases line up with TRBD1. Germline values: CDR1 MGHRA, CDR2 YSYEKL. Germline trimming cut 5 bases from V and 4 bases from J; bases unmatched to any gene: 3. CDR3 length: 13 amino acids. CDR3 nucleotide sequence: TGCGCCAGCAGCGCGGGACAGGGATACGAGCAGTACTTC. Translated: CASSAGQGYEQYF.

The V and J genes are TRBV14 and TRBJ1-1; D is ambiguous. V dropped 0 bases and J dropped 0 bases, with 20 bases sitting between them. Germline CDR1 SGHDN, CDR2 FVKESK. The CDR3 extends over 19 amino acids. CDR3 sequence: CASSQEFGVTGVVNTEAFF. CDR3 coding DNA: TGTGCCAGCAGCCAAGAGTTCGGGGTCACCGGTGTCGTGAACACTGAAGCTTTCTTT.

J is TRBJ2-7 and V is TRBV9; the D gene is possibly TRBD2 (8 bases). The CDR3 has 15 residues. V lost 4 bases to trimming and J lost 2 bases, with 16 bases between them. Germline CDR1 SGDLS, CDR2 YYNGEE. CDR3 in DNA: TGTGCCAGCAGCTCCAGACAGGGACTAGCCTACGAGCAGTACTTC. As protein: CASSSRQGLAYEQYF.

The V gene is TRBV19, the J gene TRBJ2-3, with 10 bases fitting TRBD1. V shed 5 bases, J shed 2 bases, and the junction held 4 bases outside the gene matches. Germline values: CDR1 LNHDA, CDR2 SQIVND (reference sequence). The length of the CDR3 is 15 residues. CDR3 in DNA: TGTGCCAGTAGTTGGGGGACAGGGGACACAGATACGCAGTATTTT. Protein sequence: CASSWGTGDTDTQYF.

In regard to this clone: The sample contains more than one DNA sequence encoding this CDR3. The chain recombines TRBV19 with TRBJ2-7; D unresolved. V was clipped by 6 bases and J by 0 bases, with 9 bases between them. CDR1 and CDR2 from the germline V gene are LNHDA and SQIVND (reference sequence). The CDR3 is 13 residues long. The CDR3 DNA sequence: TGTGCCAGTAGCATAAAACTCTCCTACGAGCAGTACTTC. Its protein is CASSIKLSYEQYF.

This clone has a handful of counts. The rearrangement uses TRBV9 and TRBJ2-7; D call uncertain. Germline assignment: CDR1 SGDLS and CDR2 YYNGEE. The V gene lost 0 bases and the J gene lost 10 bases, with 11 bases spanning the gap. The CDR3 is 12 amino acids. The CDR3 sequence is CASSVGVGDQYF. CDR3 sequence (DNA): TGTGCCAGCAGCGTAGGTGTGGGCGACCAGTACTTC.

This chain connects TRBV7-8 to TRBJ2-1; TRBD2 matches 11 bases. The germline V gene has CDR1 SGHVS and CDR2 FQNEAQ. This CDR3 has 15 residues. The trim removed 1 base at V and 7 bases at J, leaving 3 bases unmatched. Here the CDR3 DNA reads TGTGCCAGCAGCTTAGGACTAGCGGGACTTAATGAGCAGTTCTTC. It codes for CASSLGLAGLNEQFF. Full variable domain (rest looked up from reference TRBV7-8 and TRBJ2-1): GAGVSQSPRYKVAKRGQDVALRCDPISGHVSLFWYQQALGQGPEFLTYFQNEAQLDKSGLPSDRFFAERPEGSVSTLKIQRTQQEDSAVYLCASSLGLAGLNEQFFGPGTRLTVL.

The chain joins TRBV7-9 to TRBJ2-2; D is ambiguous. Germline loops: CDR1 SEHNR, CDR2 FQNEAQ (reference sequence). This CDR3 is built from 14 residues. The V end was cut by 5 bases, the J end by 10 bases, with 17 bases between. CDR3 region: CASSLRVRVMELFF. The CDR3 DNA is TGTGCCAGCAGCCTCCGTGTACGCGTTATGGAGCTGTTTTTT.

As DNA, the CDR3 is TGCGCCAGCAGCCGAACTAATAGCGGGAGGGCCTCTGGGGCCAACGTCCTGACTTTC. Amino acids: CASSRTNSGRASGANVLTF. This sequence joins TRBV4-1 and TRBJ2-6; 11 nucleotides align to TRBD2. Germline trimming cut 4 bases from V and 0 bases from J; bases unmatched to any gene: 8. Germline CDR1 reads MGHRA; CDR2 reads YSYEKL. This CDR3 is built from 19 residues.

V usage is TRBV18 and J usage is TRBJ1-4, with 8 bases lining up with TRBD1. Germline V gene lookup returns CDR1 KGHSH and CDR2 LQKENI. Trimming took 2 bases from V and 7 from J; bases not matched to a gene: 6. This CDR3 has 15 amino acids. CDR3 sequence (DNA): TGTGCCAGCTCACCAAACAGGGGGGAAGGTGAAAAACTGTTTTTT. It is translated as CASSPNRGEGEKLFF.

V is TRBV28 and J is TRBJ2-5; 8 bases are a match to TRBD2. The V gene's germline CDR1 is MDHEN and CDR2 SYDVKM. The CDR3 is made up of 15 amino acids. V lost 1 base and J lost 2; bases outside the gene matches: 3. The CDR3 DNA reads TGTGCCAGCAGTTTATACCGCGGGAGGCAAGAGACCCAGTACTTC. This gives the protein CASSLYRGRQETQYF.

The CDR3 sequence is CASTPPGAYEQYF. In nucleotides, the CDR3 is TGTGCCAGCACCCCACCGGGAGCCTACGAGCAGTACTTC. The chain has TRBV2 and TRBJ2-7, with a possible D match to TRBD2 (6 bases). The CDR3 contains 13 residues. The germline gives CDR1 SNHLY, CDR2 FYNNEI. V dropped 7 bases and J dropped 2 bases, with 12 bases sitting between them.

V is TRBV6-6 and J is TRBJ1-2; no firm D call. Germline V gene sequence: CDR1 MNHNY, CDR2 SVGAGI (reference sequence). Trimming removed 7 bases at V and 8 bases at J, with 17 bases between. The CDR3 has 13 amino acids. Here the CDR3 DNA reads TGTGCCAGCACCGAACGGGCGGGCAACGGCTACACCTTC. Residues: CASTERAGNGYTF.

To note about this clone: Given a much more abundant clone one base away, this may be a read error. This chain links TRBV6-5 with TRBJ2-3; 7 nucleotides agree with TRBD2. The CDR3 runs to 15 residues. The germline V gene encodes CDR1 MNHEY and CDR2 SVGAGI. V shed 0 bases, J shed 0 bases, and the junction held 0 bases outside the gene matches. The DNA of the CDR3 is TGTGCCAGCAGTTACTCTAGCGGGAGCACAGATACGCAGTATTTT. It translates to CASSYSSGSTDTQYF.

In regard to this clone: Within the sample, other DNA sequences also encode this same CDR3. This chain links TRBV14 with TRBJ2-5, with 8 bases aligning to TRBD2. CDR3 size: 15 residues. The V segment lost 1 base and the J segment 7 bases; nucleotides outside the gene matches: 8. The germline V gene encodes CDR1 SGHDN and CDR2 FVKESK. CDR3: CASSQVTSGGGTQYF. CDR3 DNA: TGTGCCAGCAGCCAAGTTACTAGCGGTGGAGGGACCCAGTACTTC.

The chain couples TRBV21-1 to TRBJ2-7; no check of the table's D call, TRBD1, against the DNA was made. TRBV21-1 is termed a pseudogene. The CDR3 runs to 15 residues. The CDR3: CASSLPTGHNYEQYV. CDR3 coding DNA: TGTGCCAGCAGCTTACCGACGGGACACAACTACGAGCAGTACGTC.

In this sample, this clone turned up a few times. The chain uses TRBV30 and TRBJ2-4; the D gene is possibly TRBD2 (5 bases). CDR3 size: 11 residues. Trimming took 0 bases from V and 15 from J, leaving 12 bases between them. Germline V gene lookup returns CDR1 GTSNPN and CDR2 SVGIG (reference sequence). CDR3 nucleotide sequence: TGTGCCTGGAGTGTAATTGGGAGACTGTACTTC. Translated, it gives CAWSVIGRLYF.

The chain uses TRBV5-1 and TRBJ2-5; D perhaps matches TRBD2 (7 bases). CDR1 is SGHRS and CDR2 is YFSETQ in the germline V gene. Trimming cost V 0 bases and J 1 base, with 10 bases left between them. The CDR3 is made up of 15 amino acids. In DNA form, the CDR3 reads TGCGCCAGCAGCTTGGGCGGGGGCCCCCAAGAGACCCAGTACTTC. This codes for CASSLGGGPQETQYF.

This clone was seen a single time. V and J are TRBV7-2 and TRBJ2-5; no definite D call. CDR3 length equals 14 residues. Germline assignment: CDR1 SGHTA and CDR2 FQGNSA. The V end was cut by 3 bases, the J end by 1 base, with 9 bases between. The CDR3 DNA sequence: TGTGCCAGCAGCTTGCCTGACACCCAAGAGACCCAGTACTTC. This codes for CASSLPDTQETQYF.

The chain joins TRBV28 to TRBJ1-1; no reliable D call. This CDR3 spans 14 amino acids. The V gene's germline CDR1 is MDHEN and CDR2 SYDVKM. The V gene lost 4 bases and the J gene lost 1 base, with 10 bases spanning the gap. The CDR3 DNA follows: TGTGCCAGCAGTTCCCCGGGAGCGAACACTGAAGCTTTCTTT. Its translation is CASSSPGANTEAFF.